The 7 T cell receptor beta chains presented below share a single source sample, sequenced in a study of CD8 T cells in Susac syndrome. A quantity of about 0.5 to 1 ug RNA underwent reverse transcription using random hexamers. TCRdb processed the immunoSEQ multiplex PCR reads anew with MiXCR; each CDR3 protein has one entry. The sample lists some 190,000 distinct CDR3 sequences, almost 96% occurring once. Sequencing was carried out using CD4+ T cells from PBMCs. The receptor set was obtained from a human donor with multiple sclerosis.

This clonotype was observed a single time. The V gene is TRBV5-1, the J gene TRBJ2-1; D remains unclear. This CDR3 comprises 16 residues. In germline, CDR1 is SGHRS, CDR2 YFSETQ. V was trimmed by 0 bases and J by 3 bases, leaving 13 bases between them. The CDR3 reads CASSLGLSLGYNEQFF. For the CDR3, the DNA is TGCGCCAGCAGCTTGGGGCTCTCCCTGGGCTACAATGAGCAGTTCTTC.

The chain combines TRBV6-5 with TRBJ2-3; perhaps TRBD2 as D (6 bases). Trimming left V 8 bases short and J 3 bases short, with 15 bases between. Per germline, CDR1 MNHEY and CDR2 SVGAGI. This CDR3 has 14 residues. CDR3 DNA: TGTGCCAGCTCCTGGGGGGTGGCGACAGATACGCAGTATTTT. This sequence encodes CASSWGVATDTQYF.

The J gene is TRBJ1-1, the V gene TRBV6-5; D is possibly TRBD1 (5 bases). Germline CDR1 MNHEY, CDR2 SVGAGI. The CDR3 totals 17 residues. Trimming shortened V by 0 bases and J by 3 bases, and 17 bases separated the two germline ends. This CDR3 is CASSYSTMGTSHTEAFF. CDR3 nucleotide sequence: TGTGCCAGCAGTTACTCGACAATGGGGACGTCACACACTGAAGCTTTCTTT.

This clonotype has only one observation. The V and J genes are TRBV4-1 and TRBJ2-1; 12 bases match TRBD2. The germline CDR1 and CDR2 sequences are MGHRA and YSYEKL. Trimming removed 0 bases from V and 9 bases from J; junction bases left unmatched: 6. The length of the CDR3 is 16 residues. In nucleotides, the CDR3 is TGCGCCAGCAGCCAAGACTCTAGCGGGAGGGTGGGTGAGCAGTTCTTC. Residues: CASSQDSSGRVGEQFF.

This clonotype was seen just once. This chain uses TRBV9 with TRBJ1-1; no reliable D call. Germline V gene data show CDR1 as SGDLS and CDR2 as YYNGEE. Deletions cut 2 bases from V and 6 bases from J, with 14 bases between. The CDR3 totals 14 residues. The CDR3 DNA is TGTGCCAGCAGCGTGAGTTCACAGTCAGCTGAAGCTTTCTTT. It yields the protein CASSVSSQSAEAFF.

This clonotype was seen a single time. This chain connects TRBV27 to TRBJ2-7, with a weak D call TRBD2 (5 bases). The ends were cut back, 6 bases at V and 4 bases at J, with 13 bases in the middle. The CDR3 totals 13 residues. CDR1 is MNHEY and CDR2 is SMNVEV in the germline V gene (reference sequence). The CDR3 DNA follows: TGTGCCAGCAGCTGGGTACCGGGATACGAGCAGTACTTC. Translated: CASSWVPGYEQYF.

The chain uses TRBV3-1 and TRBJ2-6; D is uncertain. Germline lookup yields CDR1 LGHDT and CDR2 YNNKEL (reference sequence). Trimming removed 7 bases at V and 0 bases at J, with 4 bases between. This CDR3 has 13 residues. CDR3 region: CASMFSGANVLTF. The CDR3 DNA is TGTGCCAGCATGTTCTCTGGGGCCAACGTCCTGACTTTC. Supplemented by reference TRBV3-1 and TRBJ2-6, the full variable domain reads DTAVSQTPKYLVTQMGNDKSIKCEQNLGHDTMYWYKQDSKKFLKIMFSYNNKELIINETVPNRFSPKSPDKAHLNLHINSLELGDSAVYFCASMFSGANVLTFGAGSRLTVL.